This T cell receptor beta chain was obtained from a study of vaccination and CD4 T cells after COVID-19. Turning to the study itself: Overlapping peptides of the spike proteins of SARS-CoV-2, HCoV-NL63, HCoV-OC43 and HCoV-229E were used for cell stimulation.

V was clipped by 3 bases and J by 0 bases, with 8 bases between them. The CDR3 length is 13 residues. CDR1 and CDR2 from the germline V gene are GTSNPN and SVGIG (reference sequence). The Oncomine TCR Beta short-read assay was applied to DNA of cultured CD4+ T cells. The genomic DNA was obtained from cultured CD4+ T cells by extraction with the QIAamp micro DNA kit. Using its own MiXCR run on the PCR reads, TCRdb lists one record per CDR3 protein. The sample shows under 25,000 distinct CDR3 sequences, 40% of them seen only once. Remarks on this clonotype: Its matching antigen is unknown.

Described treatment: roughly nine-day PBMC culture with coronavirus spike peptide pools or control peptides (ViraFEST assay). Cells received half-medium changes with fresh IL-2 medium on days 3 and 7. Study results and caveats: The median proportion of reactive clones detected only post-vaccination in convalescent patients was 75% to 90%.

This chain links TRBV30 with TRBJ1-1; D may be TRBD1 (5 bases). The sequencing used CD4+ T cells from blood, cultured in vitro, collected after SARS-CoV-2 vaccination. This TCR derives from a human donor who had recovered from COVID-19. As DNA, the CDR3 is TGTGCCTGGAGGACGGGGCTGAACACTGAAGCTTTCTTT. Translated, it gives CAWRTGLNTEAFF.